Shown below are 27 T cell receptor beta chains from a single sample sequenced in a study of blood T cells in healthy people across ages (dated by TCRdb to between 2014 and 2016). Libraries were made using 5' RACE. The sequencing machine was an Illumina HiSeq 2500. The second PCR ran for about 6 to 11 cycles and used a J-beta primer mix along with a sample-barcoded 5' primer. TCRdb's own reprocessing of the public reads used fastp at Q25 and MiXCR and kept productive beta chains. Merged by CDR3 protein, the rows form single entries marked with the most common genes and DNA. The sample has roughly 700,000 distinct CDR3 sequences on record, approximately 50% of them singletons. Around a third of the sample is taken by the ten largest. Sequences were obtained from blood. These receptors were obtained from a woman aged 55-69 years in good health.

CDR3 region: CSAIASPHRDTQYF. CDR3 in DNA: TGCAGTGCTATCGCTAGCCCACACAGGGATACGCAGTATTTT. The rearrangement links TRBV20-1 to TRBJ2-3; D might be TRBD1 or TRBD2, each matching 5 bases. CDR3 size: 14 residues. Germline lookup yields CDR1 DFQATT and CDR2 SNEGSKA (reference sequence). Trimming shortened V by 4 bases and J by 6 bases, and 17 bases separated the two germline ends.

The chain joins TRBV20-1 to TRBJ1-6; 8 nucleotides match TRBD1. CDR3 length: 13 amino acids. Germline values: CDR1 DFQATT, CDR2 SNEGSKA (reference sequence). V trimming: 6 bases; J trimming: 6 bases; junction bases outside the gene matches: 4. The CDR3: CSAKDRANSPLHF. The CDR3 nucleotides read TGCAGTGCCAAGGACAGGGCTAATTCACCCCTCCACTTT.

The rearrangement joins TRBV10-3 to TRBJ2-1; 12 bases are shared with TRBD2. Per germline, CDR1 ENHRY and CDR2 SYGVKD. There are 13 residues in the CDR3. Germline trimming cut 8 bases from V and 6 bases from J; bases unmatched to any gene: 2. CDR3 in amino acids: CAILLAGGNEQFF. The CDR3 coding sequence is TGTGCCATCTTACTAGCGGGAGGCAATGAGCAGTTCTTC.

Here the CDR3 reads CASSLRTETDTQYF. The CDR3 DNA follows: TGTGCCAGCAGCTTAAGAACGGAGACAGATACGCAGTATTTT. This chain connects TRBV7-3 to TRBJ2-3, with unresolved D. Per the germline V gene, CDR1 is SGHTA and CDR2 is FQGTGA. Trimming left V 1 base short and J 3 bases short, with 8 bases between. The CDR3 contains 14 residues.

Details on this clonotype: It may be a read error: a sequence one base away is much more abundant. The gene calls are TRBV28 and TRBJ2-5; D unresolved. The last part of the DNA fits TRBJ2-7 better; the J call may be wrong. CDR1 and CDR2 (germline): MDHEN, SYDVKM. This CDR3 has 13 residues. DNA for the CDR3: TGTGCCAGCAACCGGGCCGAACCCTACGAGCAGTACTTC. As protein: CASNRAEPYEQYF.

The chain joins TRBV6-1 to TRBJ2-5, with TRBD1 matching 9 bases. Germline CDR1 is MNHNS and CDR2 is SASEGT. The CDR3 runs to 16 residues. J lost 1 base, V lost 3 bases, and 6 bases had no gene match. The CDR3 DNA is TGTGCCAGCAGTGACCATACAGGGGGCGGCCAAGAGACCCAGTACTTC. Translation: CASSDHTGGGQETQYF.

In this sample, this clonotype turned up many times. DNA of the CDR3: TGCGCCAGCAGCCAAGTGGGGTTGGACGAGCAGTTCTTC. Amino acids: CASSQVGLDEQFF. The chain employs TRBV4-3 and TRBJ2-1, with D unresolved. V was pared by 1 base and J by 10 bases, with 11 bases between. Germline V gene lookup returns CDR1 LGHNA and CDR2 YSLEER. This CDR3 spans 13 amino acids.

The rearrangement joins TRBV20-1 to TRBJ1-4; D possibly corresponds to TRBD1 (6 bases). The V gene's germline CDR1 is DFQATT and CDR2 SNEGSKA (reference sequence). The CDR3 contains 13 residues. With 6 bases removed from V and 8 bases from J, the gap between germline ends came to 16 bases. CDR3 sequence reads: CSAKGGLGEKLFF. Here the CDR3 DNA reads TGCAGTGCAAAGGGGGGGCTTGGGGAAAAACTGTTTTTT.

A remark on this clonotype: A read error may account for a junction end that differs from germline. This chain joins TRBV18 and TRBJ2-1; D not resolved. The germline gives CDR1 KGHSH, CDR2 LQKENI. The CDR3 totals 12 residues. This CDR3 is CVSYRRSNEQFF. In DNA, the CDR3 is TGTGTCAGCTACCGTCGGAGCAATGAGCAGTTCTTC.

This clonotype was found a few times. The J gene is TRBJ2-4, the V gene TRBV20-1; a weak D match, TRBD2 (6 bases). Trimming removed 5 bases from V and 3 bases from J, with 14 bases in between. The CDR3 is 14 residues long. CDR1 and CDR2 from the germline V gene are DFQATT and SNEGSKA (reference sequence). CDR3 coding DNA: TGCAGTGCTCTTCTTACGGGAGTCAAAAACATTCAGTACTTC. It is translated as CSALLTGVKNIQYF.

Points on this clonotype: One end of the junction varies from germline; a read error may be responsible. CDR3 DNA: TGCGCCAGCAGTTACTCGGTCAAGAAAGAGACCCAGTACTTC. This sequence encodes CASSYSVKKETQYF. The V call is TRBV6-5, the J call TRBJ2-5, with no clear D. The V gene's germline CDR1 is MNHEY and CDR2 SVGAGI. The CDR3 runs 14 residues.

About this clonotype: One end of the junction does not line up with germline, which may come from a read error. The chain couples TRBV12-3 or TRBV12-4 to TRBJ2-6, with D unclear. The CDR3 contains 14 residues. CDR3 bases: TGTGCCAGCAGTTTAGTAGCTGGGACCAACGTCCTGACTTTC. It codes for CASSLVAGTNVLTF.

For the CDR3, the DNA is TGTGCCAGCGGAATGACCCCGTCCTACGAGCAGTACTTC. Protein sequence: CASGMTPSYEQYF. The genes are TRBV6-5 and TRBJ2-7; no clear D gene. CDR1 and CDR2 from the germline V gene are MNHEY and SVGAGI. The CDR3 has 13 amino acids. Trimming took off 8 bases at V and 1 base at J, with 12 bases between the two ends.

In DNA, the CDR3 is TGTGCCAGCAGTTACCCACCAGGAGGGATTAGGGCCAACGTCCTGACTTTC. Amino acids: CASSYPPGGIRANVLTF. The chain carries TRBV6-2 or TRBV6-3 and TRBJ2-6; D is perhaps TRBD2 (6 bases). Trimming took 2 bases from V and 5 from J, leaving 16 bases between them. This CDR3 is built from 17 residues. The V gene's germline CDR1 is MNHEY and CDR2 SVGEGT.

This rearrangement joins TRBV27 to TRBJ1-5; 12 bases are shared with TRBD1. V was pared by 7 bases and J by 7 bases, with 8 bases of the junction left unmatched. Germline V lookup: CDR1 MNHEY, CDR2 SMNVEV (reference sequence). The CDR3 sequence is 15 residues long. CDR3 region: CASKRDRGLWQPQHF. DNA for the CDR3: TGTGCCAGCAAGCGGGACAGGGGGCTATGGCAGCCCCAGCATTTT.

This clonotype was counted at least ten times. V usage is TRBV4-3 and J usage is TRBJ2-1, with TRBD2 matching over 13 bases. This CDR3 is 16 amino acids long. Germline lookup yields CDR1 LGHNA and CDR2 YSLEER. J lost 9 bases, V lost 1 base, and 6 bases had no gene match. The CDR3 is CASSQGTSGGPSEQFF. The CDR3 nucleotides are TGCGCCAGCAGCCAAGGGACTAGCGGGGGTCCAAGTGAGCAGTTCTTC.

Only a few counts were recorded for this clonotype. The rearrangement links TRBV7-9 to TRBJ1-1; D gene uncertain. The CDR3 consists of 14 residues. Germline V gives CDR1 SEHNR, CDR2 FQNEAQ (reference sequence). V dropped 3 bases and J dropped 5 bases, with 13 bases sitting between them. CDR3 in amino acids: CASSLNKPMTEAFF. CDR3 DNA sequence: TGTGCCAGCAGCTTGAACAAACCGATGACTGAAGCTTTCTTT.

This clonotype came up a few times. The chain has TRBV6-2 or TRBV6-3 and TRBJ2-1, with 12 bases matching TRBD2. CDR1 is MNHEY and CDR2 is SVGEGT in the germline V gene. V dropped 4 bases and J dropped 0; count of bases not matched to a gene: 7. The CDR3 covers 18 residues. CDR3 nucleotides: TGTGCCAGCAGTTCGGGTCTAGCGGGAGGGAGCTCCTACAATGAGCAGTTCTTC. It is translated as CASSSGLAGGSSYNEQFF.

This clonotype was detected only a few times. V is TRBV6-2 or TRBV6-3 and J is TRBJ2-5; tentatively, D is TRBD1 (5 bases). The DNA end favors TRBJ2-7, so the J call may be wrong. In germline, CDR1 is MNHEY, CDR2 SVGEGT. This CDR3 spans 13 amino acids. The CDR3 loop reads CASSRRVGLEQYF. The CDR3 DNA sequence: TGTGCCAGCAGTCGACGCGTGGGGCTCGAGCAGTACTTC.

This clonotype has a count of ten or more. The chain combines TRBV5-6 with TRBJ2-1; D is unresolved. Between the trimmed V and J ends, which lost 0 bases and 2 bases, there was a span of 9 bases. CDR1 is SGHDT, CDR2 YYEEEE, per germline. The CDR3 has 15 residues. Written as DNA, the CDR3 is TGTGCCAGCAGCTTGGAGCAAGCCGCCTACAATGAGCAGTTCTTC. It codes for CASSLEQAAYNEQFF.

The sample holds one count of this clonotype. The V gene is TRBV19, the J gene TRBJ2-7, with TRBD2 matching over 9 bases. The trim removed 6 bases at V and 3 bases at J, leaving 6 bases unmatched. Germline CDR1 is LNHDA and CDR2 is SQIVND (reference sequence). CDR3 length equals 14 residues. CDR3 in DNA: TGTGCCAGTAGGGTTAGCGGGAGTGGCTACGAGCAGTACTTC. It yields the protein CASRVSGSGYEQYF.

The chain joins TRBV5-1 to TRBJ2-3; tentative D call: TRBD1 (6 bases). Per germline, CDR1 SGHRS and CDR2 YFSETQ. V was shortened by 2 bases and J by 5 bases, with 15 bases between the two germline ends. This CDR3 has 15 amino acids. CDR3: CASSFPTGIGDTQYF. Here the CDR3 DNA reads TGCGCCAGCAGCTTCCCTACAGGGATTGGAGATACGCAGTATTTT.

V is TRBV29-1 and J is TRBJ2-3; maybe TRBD2 (5 bases). The germline V and J ends were trimmed by 3 bases and 5 bases, with 12 bases remaining between them. The germline V gene encodes CDR1 SQVTM and CDR2 ANQGSEA. The CDR3 is 13 amino acids. The CDR3 is CSVDVGALDTQYF. The CDR3 DNA sequence: TGCAGCGTTGATGTGGGAGCTCTAGATACGCAGTATTTT.

The V and J genes are TRBV28 and TRBJ1-2; 10 bases fit TRBD1. Per germline, CDR1 MDHEN and CDR2 SYDVKM. CDR3 length: 14 amino acids. Unmatched junction bases numbered 8, after V lost 6 bases and J lost 7 bases. The CDR3 DNA reads as TGTGCCAGCAGCACCCAAGGGACAGGGGCTGGCTACACCTTC. It codes for CASSTQGTGAGYTF.

J is TRBJ1-2 and V is TRBV7-2, with D possibly being TRBD1 (6 bases). The CDR3 consists of 16 residues. Trimming removed 1 base from V and 4 bases from J, with 16 bases in between. Germline values: CDR1 SGHTA, CDR2 FQGNSA. The CDR3 bases are TGTGCCAGCAGCTTAGAAGGAGGGCAGGGGACCTATGGCTACACCTTC. This translates into CASSLEGGQGTYGYTF.

In its sample, this clonotype was seen once. The gene calls are TRBV7-2 and TRBJ2-4, with 9 bases that match TRBD2. The CDR3 totals 15 residues. The ends lost 5 bases at V and 6 bases at J; junction bases unmatched: 8. Germline CDR1 reads SGHTA; CDR2 reads FQGNSA. The DNA of the CDR3 is TGTGCCAGCAGCCCGAGGACTAGCGCTGGAAACATTCAGTACTTC. It yields the protein CASSPRTSAGNIQYF.

This clonotype was counted only a few times. The rearrangement joins TRBV28 to TRBJ2-7, with D unclear. The germline CDR1 and CDR2 sequences are MDHEN and SYDVKM. This CDR3 region has 11 residues. With 8 bases removed from V and 2 bases from J, the gap between germline ends came to 7 bases. CDR3 nucleotides: TGTGCCAGCGGTGTAACCTACGAGCAGTACTTC. This sequence encodes CASGVTYEQYF.